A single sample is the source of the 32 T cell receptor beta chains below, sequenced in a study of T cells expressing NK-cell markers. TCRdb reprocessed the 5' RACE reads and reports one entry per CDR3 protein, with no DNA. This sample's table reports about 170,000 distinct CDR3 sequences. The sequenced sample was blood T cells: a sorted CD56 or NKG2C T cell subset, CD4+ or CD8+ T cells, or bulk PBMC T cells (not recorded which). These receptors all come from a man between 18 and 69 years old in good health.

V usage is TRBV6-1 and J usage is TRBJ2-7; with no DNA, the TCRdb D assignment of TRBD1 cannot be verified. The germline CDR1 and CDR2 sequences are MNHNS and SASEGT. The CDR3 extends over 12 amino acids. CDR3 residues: CASRDRGREQYF.

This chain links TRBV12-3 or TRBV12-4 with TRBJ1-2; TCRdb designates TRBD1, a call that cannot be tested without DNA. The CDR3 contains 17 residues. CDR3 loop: CASSFRGHVPSNYGYTF.

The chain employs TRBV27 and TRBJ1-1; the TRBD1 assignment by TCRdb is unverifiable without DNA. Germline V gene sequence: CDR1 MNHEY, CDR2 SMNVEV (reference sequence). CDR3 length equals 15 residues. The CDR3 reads CASSLGTGGNTEAFF.

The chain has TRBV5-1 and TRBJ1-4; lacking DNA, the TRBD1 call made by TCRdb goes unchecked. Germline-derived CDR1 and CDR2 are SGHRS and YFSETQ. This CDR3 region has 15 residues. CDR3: CASSGGGGSGEKLFF.

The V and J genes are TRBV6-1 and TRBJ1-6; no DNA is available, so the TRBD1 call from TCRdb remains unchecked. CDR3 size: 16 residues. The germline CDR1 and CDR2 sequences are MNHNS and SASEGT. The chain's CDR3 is CASSEAPGGTNSPLHF.

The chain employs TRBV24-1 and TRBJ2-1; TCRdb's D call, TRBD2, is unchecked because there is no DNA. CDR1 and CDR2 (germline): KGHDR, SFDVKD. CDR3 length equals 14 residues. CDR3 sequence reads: CATRQAGRDNEQFF.

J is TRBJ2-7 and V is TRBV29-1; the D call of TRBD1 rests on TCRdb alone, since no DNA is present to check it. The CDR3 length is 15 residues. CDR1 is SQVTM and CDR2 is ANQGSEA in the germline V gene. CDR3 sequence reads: CSVEGTGTSSYEQYF.

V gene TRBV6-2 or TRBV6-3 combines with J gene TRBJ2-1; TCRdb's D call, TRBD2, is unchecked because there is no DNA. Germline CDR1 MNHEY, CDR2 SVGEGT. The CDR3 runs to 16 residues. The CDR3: CARDPLGLAGLNEQFF.

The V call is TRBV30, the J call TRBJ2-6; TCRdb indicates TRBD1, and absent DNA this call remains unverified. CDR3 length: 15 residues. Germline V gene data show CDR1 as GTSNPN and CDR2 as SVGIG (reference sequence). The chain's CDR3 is CAWSHGGWGANVLTF.

CDR3 loop: CASGRRLTYEQYF. The chain couples TRBV27 to TRBJ2-7; TCRdb gives TRBD2 as the D gene, but with no DNA this cannot be confirmed. The germline V gene has CDR1 MNHEY and CDR2 SMNVEV (reference sequence). This CDR3 region has 13 residues.

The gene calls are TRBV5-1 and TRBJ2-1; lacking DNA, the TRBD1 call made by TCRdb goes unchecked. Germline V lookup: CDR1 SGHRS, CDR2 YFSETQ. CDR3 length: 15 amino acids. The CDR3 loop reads CASSLGGIAYNEQFF.

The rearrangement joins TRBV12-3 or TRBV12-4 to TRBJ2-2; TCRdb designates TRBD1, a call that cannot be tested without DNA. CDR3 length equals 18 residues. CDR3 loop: CASSPIREGRGVTGELFF.

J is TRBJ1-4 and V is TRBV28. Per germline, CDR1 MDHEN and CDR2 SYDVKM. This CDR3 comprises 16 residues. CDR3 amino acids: CASSLSIPATNEKLFF.

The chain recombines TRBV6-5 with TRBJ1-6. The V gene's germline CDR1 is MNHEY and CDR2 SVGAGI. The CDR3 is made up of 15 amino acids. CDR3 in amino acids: CASSYYNPYNSPLHF.

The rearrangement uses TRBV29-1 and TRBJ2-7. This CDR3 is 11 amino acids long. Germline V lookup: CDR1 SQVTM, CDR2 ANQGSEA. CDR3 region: CSAGDTYEQYF.

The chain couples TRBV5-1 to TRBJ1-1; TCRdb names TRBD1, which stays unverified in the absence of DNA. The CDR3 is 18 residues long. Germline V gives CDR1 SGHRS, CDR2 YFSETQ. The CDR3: CASSALQGRRLMETEAFF.

CDR3 loop: CASSLGPPDLETQYF. The gene calls are TRBV7-7 and TRBJ2-5; TCRdb designates TRBD1, a call that cannot be tested without DNA. The CDR3 has 15 residues. Germline V lookup: CDR1 SSHAT, CDR2 FNYEAQ (reference sequence).

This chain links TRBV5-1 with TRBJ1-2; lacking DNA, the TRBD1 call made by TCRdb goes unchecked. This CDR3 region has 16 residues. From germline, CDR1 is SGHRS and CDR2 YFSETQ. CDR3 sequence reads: CASSLAEAGSEWGYTF.

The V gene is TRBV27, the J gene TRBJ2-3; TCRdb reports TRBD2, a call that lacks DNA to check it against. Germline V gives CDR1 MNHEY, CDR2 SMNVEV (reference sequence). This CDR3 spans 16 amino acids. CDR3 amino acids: CASSSRDLQGTDTQYF.

CDR3: CASSHWGADYEQYF. The chain employs TRBV27 and TRBJ2-7; TCRdb gives TRBD1 as the D gene, but with no DNA this cannot be confirmed. There are 14 residues in the CDR3. Germline V gene sequence: CDR1 MNHEY, CDR2 SMNVEV (reference sequence).

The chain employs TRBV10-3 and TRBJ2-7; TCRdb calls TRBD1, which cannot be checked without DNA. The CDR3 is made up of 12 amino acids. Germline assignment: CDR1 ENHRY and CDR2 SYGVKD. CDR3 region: CAIRGQGYEQYF.

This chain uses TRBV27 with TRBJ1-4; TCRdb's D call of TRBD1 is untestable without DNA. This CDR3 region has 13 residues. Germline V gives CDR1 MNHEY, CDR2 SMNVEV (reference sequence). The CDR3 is CASSSNRGQELFF.

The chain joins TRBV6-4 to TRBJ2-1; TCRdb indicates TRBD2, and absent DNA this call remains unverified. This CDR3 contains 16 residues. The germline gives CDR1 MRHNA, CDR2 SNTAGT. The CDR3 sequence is CASSDSASGGALEQFF.

CDR3 residues: CASSMAMGQGRYEQYF. The V gene is TRBV19, the J gene TRBJ2-7; the D call from TCRdb, TRBD1, cannot be confirmed without DNA. This CDR3 comprises 16 residues. Germline lookup yields CDR1 LNHDA and CDR2 SQIVND (reference sequence). Complete variable domain (other parts from reference TRBV19 and TRBJ2-7): DGGITQSPKYLFRKEGQNVTLSCEQNLNHDAMYWYRQDPGQGLRLIYYSQIVNDFQKGDIAEGYSVSREKKESFPLTVTSAQKNPTAFYLCASSMAMGQGRYEQYFGPGTRLTVT.

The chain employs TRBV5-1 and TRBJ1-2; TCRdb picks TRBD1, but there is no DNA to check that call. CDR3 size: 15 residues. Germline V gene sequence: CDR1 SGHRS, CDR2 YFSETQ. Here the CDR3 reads CASSLDLGRGYGYTF.

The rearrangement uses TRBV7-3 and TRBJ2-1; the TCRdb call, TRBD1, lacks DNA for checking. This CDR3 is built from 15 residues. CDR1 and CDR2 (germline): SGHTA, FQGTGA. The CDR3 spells CASSLTLNTGDEQFF.

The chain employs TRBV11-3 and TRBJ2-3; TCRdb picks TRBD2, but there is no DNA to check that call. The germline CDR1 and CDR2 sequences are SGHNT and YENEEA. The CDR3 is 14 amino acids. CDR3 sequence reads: CASSLSGGADTQYF.

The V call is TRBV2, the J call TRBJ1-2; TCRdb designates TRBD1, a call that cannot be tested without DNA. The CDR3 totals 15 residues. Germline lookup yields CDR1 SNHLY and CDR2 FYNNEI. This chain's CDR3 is CASSGQGQVVYGYTF.

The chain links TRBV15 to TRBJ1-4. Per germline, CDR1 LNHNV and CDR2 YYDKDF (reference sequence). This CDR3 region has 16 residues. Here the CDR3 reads CATSGGGGSTNEKLFF.

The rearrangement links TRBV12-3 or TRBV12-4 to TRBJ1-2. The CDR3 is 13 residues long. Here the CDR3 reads CASSVNGVYGYTF.

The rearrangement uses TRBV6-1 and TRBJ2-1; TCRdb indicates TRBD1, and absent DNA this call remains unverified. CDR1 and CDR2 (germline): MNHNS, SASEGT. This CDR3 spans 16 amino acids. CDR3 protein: CASSEVGGGWYNEQFF.

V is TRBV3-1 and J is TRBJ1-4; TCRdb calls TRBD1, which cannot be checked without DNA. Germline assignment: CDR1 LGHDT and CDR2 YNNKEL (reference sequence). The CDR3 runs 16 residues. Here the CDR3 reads CASRSTEGTTNEKLFF.